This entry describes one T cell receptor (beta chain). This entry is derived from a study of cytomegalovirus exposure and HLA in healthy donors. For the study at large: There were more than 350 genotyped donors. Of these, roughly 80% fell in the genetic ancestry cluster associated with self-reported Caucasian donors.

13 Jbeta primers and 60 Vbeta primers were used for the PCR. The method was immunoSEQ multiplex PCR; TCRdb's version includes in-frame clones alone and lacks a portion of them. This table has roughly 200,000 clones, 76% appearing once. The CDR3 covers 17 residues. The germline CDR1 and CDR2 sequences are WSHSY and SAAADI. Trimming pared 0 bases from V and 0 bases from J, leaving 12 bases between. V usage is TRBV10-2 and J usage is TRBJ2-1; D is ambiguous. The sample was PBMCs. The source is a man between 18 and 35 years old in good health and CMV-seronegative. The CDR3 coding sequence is TGCGCCAGCAGTGAGTCCTACGGAGTACTCTCCTACAATGAGCAGTTCTTC. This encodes CASSESYGVLSYNEQFF.